The 10 T cell receptor beta chains below come from one sample, sequenced in a study of blood T cells in healthy people across ages. Then a second PCR, running about 7 to 11 cycles, was carried out with a sample-barcoded 5' primer and a J-beta primer mix. Each CDR3 protein gets one entry after TCRdb re-called the 5' RACE reads with MiXCR. The sample has fewer than 800,000 distinct CDR3 sequences; roughly 21% are singletons. The sequencing sample was made of blood. Receptors originate from a man aged 65 to 79 in good health.

This clonotype turned up a few times. The chain carries TRBV7-9 and TRBJ2-5; no reliable D call. CDR3 size: 13 residues. Germline assignment: CDR1 SEHNR and CDR2 FQNEAQ (reference sequence). V was pared by 4 bases and J by 4 bases, with 10 bases between. The CDR3 reads CASSSGRAETQYF. DNA for the CDR3: TGTGCCAGCAGCTCTGGACGGGCAGAGACCCAGTACTTC.

The J gene is TRBJ2-5, the V gene TRBV28; a weak D match, TRBD2 (6 bases). With the DNA end fitting TRBJ2-7 better, the J assignment may be wrong. The CDR3 is made up of 11 amino acids. The germline gives CDR1 MDHEN, CDR2 SYDVKM. CDR3 loop: CASSRTNEQYF. Here the CDR3 DNA reads TGTGCCAGCAGTAGGACTAACGAGCAGTACTTC.

This clonotype was recorded a few times. The gene calls are TRBV5-1 and TRBJ1-4, with unresolved D. The CDR3 length is 16 residues. V gave up 2 bases and J gave up 0 bases, with 11 bases separating them. The germline CDR1 and CDR2 sequences are SGHRS and YFSETQ. The CDR3 nucleotides read TGCGCCAGCAGCTTAGGATACAGAGCAACTAATGAAAAACTGTTTTTT. This gives the protein CASSLGYRATNEKLFF.

This clonotype was seen a handful of times. J is TRBJ2-7 and V is TRBV11-1, with 7 positions matching TRBD2. The CDR3 totals 13 residues. Per germline, CDR1 SGHAT and CDR2 FQDESV (reference sequence). Trimming cost V 3 bases and J 6 bases; bases outside gene matches: 5. The CDR3 is CASSLAGDPEQYF. The CDR3 DNA sequence: TGTGCCAGCAGCTTGGCGGGAGACCCCGAGCAGTACTTC.

This clonotype was counted between two and nine times. The gene calls are TRBV25-1 and TRBJ2-5; D not certain. The V and J ends lost 4 bases and 0 bases respectively, with 6 bases between them. Germline values: CDR1 MGHDK, CDR2 SYGVNS. The CDR3 runs 13 residues. The CDR3 DNA is TGTGCCAGCAGTGTTAGGGACCAAGAGACCCAGTACTTC. It specifies CASSVRDQETQYF.

This clonotype was recorded at least ten times. V usage is TRBV5-1 and J usage is TRBJ2-6; D is perhaps TRBD1 (5 bases). This CDR3 is 16 amino acids long. In germline, CDR1 is SGHRS, CDR2 YFSETQ. With 5 bases removed from V and 1 base from J, the gap between germline ends came to 13 bases. CDR3 protein: CASRRGDSSGANVLTF. CDR3 DNA: TGCGCCAGCAGAAGGGGCGACAGTTCTGGGGCCAACGTCCTGACTTTC.

This clonotype occurred once. The genes are TRBV9 and TRBJ2-1; TRBD2 agrees at 11 bases. This CDR3 comprises 12 residues. With V trimmed by 5 bases and J by 15 bases, 7 bases remained unmatched. Germline V CDR1 and CDR2: SGDLS, YYNGEE. CDR3 in DNA: TGTGCCAGCAGTTTCGGACTAGCGGGCTCGTTCTTC. Protein product: CASSFGLAGSFF.

V and J are TRBV20-1 and TRBJ2-7; D unclear. The CDR3 runs to 11 residues. Germline loops: CDR1 DFQATT, CDR2 SNEGSKA (reference sequence). Trimming stripped 4 bases from V and 5 bases from J, with 9 bases between. CDR3: CSATPEDEQYF. CDR3 bases: TGCAGTGCTACCCCTGAAGACGAGCAGTACTTC.

In its sample, this clonotype was seen a few times. CDR3 region: CASSVTDRVWETQYF. CDR3 coding DNA: TGTGCCAGTAGTGTGACGGACAGGGTCTGGGAGACCCAGTACTTC. This chain joins TRBV19 and TRBJ2-5; 8 bases align to TRBD1. Trimming took 5 bases from V and 5 from J; bases not matched to a gene: 10. The CDR3 sequence is 15 residues long. CDR1 LNHDA and CDR2 SQIVND come from the germline V gene (reference sequence).

In its sample, this clonotype was seen a few times. The gene calls are TRBV29-1 and TRBJ2-7; tentative D call: TRBD1 (6 bases). Germline CDR1 is SQVTM and CDR2 is ANQGSEA. CDR3 size: 12 residues. Trimming stripped 6 bases from V and 0 bases from J, with 9 bases between. CDR3 loop: CSVRDNSYEQYF. The CDR3, as DNA: TGCAGCGTCCGGGACAACTCCTACGAGCAGTACTTC.